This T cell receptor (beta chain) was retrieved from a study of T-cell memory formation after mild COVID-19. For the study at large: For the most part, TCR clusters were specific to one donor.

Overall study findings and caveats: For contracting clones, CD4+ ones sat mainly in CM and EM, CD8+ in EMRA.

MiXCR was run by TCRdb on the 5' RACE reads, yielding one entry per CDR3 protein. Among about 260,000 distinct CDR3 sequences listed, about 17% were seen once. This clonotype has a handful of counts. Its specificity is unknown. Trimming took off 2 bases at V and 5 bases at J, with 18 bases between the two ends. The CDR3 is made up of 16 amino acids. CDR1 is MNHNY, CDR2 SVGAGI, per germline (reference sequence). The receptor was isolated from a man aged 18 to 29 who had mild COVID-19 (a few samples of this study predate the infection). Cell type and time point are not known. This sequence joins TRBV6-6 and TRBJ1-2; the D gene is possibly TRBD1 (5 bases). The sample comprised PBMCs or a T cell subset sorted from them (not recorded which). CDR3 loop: CASSYEGGGVEYGYTF. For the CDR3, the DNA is TGTGCCAGCAGTTACGAGGGAGGAGGGGTGGAGTATGGCTACACCTTC.